These T cell receptor beta chains were read from a single sample in a study of PD-L1 blockade in urothelial cancer. Profiled with immunoSEQ multiplex PCR; TCRdb holds only in-frame clones, not every one. The table lists under 40,000 clones, over 75% of them singletons. Here the sequenced sample was PBMCs, taken around atezolizumab (anti-PD-L1) treatment. The receptors originated from a man between 70 and 80 years old with urothelial cancer. CDR3s include the opening cysteine and the closing phenylalanine or tryptophan. The D gene is left open where the match is weak. Size values are once, few and many counts, or a class for expanded clones, and some rows have none.

>NA|TRBV6-5|TRBD1|TRBJ1-2
CASRPSGQSYGYTF
TGTGCCAGCAGACCCTCGGGACAGAGCTATGGCTACACCTTC
>few|TRBV28|TRBD1|TRBJ1-2
CASSGDRGTGYTF
TGTGCCAGCAGCGGGGACAGGGGTACGGGCTACACCTTC
>NA|TRBV4-3|TRBD2|TRBJ2-3
CASSQDSGRGDTQYF
TGCGCCAGCAGCCAAGATAGTGGGCGGGGGGATACGCAGTATTTT
>NA|TRBV2|TRBD1|TRBJ1-4
CASGRRTGHNEKLFF
TGTGCCAGTGGAAGAAGGACAGGGCACAATGAAAAACTGTTTTTT
>NA|TRBV11-2|TRBD1|TRBJ1-4
CASSPTGQGNEKLFF
TGTGCCAGCAGCCCCACAGGACAGGGTAACGAAAAACTGTTTTTT
>NA|TRBV5-6|NA|TRBJ2-7
CASSLAYSYEQYF
TGTGCCAGCAGCTTGGCCTATAGCTACGAGCAGTACTTC
>NA|TRBV4-2|TRBD2|TRBJ2-7
CASSSRFSGGASYEQYF
TGTGCCAGCAGCTCCCGGTTTAGCGGGGGGGCCTCCTACGAGCAGTACTTC
>NA|TRBV6-6|TRBD1|TRBJ1-1
CASSLGTGSYTEAFF
TGTGCCAGCAGTCTCGGGACAGGGAGTTACACTGAAGCTTTCTTT
>NA|TRBV14|TRBD2|TRBJ2-5
CASSPGPLKERGLRETQYF
TGTGCCAGCAGTCCGGGGCCCCTCAAGGAGCGGGGGTTAAGGGAGACCCAGTACTTC
>NA|TRBV7-2|TRBD2|TRBJ2-3
CASSSIGSGGARDTQYF
TGTGCCAGCAGCTCAATTGGGAGCGGGGGGGCCAGAGATACGCAGTATTTT
>NA|TRBV7-8|NA|TRBJ2-4
CASSQGRGGVKNIQYF
TGTGCCAGCAGTCAGGGGAGGGGTGGTGTCAAAAACATTCAGTACTTC
>once|TRBV18|NA|TRBJ2-1
CASSPDGGGSYNEQFF
TGTGCCAGCTCACCAGACGGGGGAGGCTCCTACAATGAGCAGTTCTTC
>NA|TRBV5-1|NA|TRBJ2-7
CASSLALTGYVEQYF
TGCGCCAGCAGCTTGGCCTTAACAGGATACGTCGAGCAGTACTTC
>NA|TRBV19|NA|TRBJ2-7
CASSKKGDQSYEQYF
TGTGCCAGTAGTAAAAAGGGGGATCAATCCTACGAGCAGTACTTC
>once|TRBV27|NA|TRBJ2-3
CASSFRGDTQYF
TGTGCCAGCAGTTTCCGAGGGGATACGCAGTATTTT
>NA|TRBV5-1|TRBD1|TRBJ2-7
CASNPGTGTYEQYF
TGCGCCAGCAACCCCGGGACAGGGACCTACGAGCAGTACTTC
>NA|TRBV2|NA|TRBJ1-2
CASSEHRDANYGYTF
TGTGCCAGCAGTGAGCACCGAGATGCTAACTATGGCTACACCTTC
>NA|TRBV18|TRBD1|TRBJ1-1
CASSLGQGSNTEAFF
TGTGCCAGCTCCCTAGGACAGGGATCGAACACTGAAGCTTTCTTT
>once|TRBV5-1|NA|TRBJ2-7
CASSLGGVLAYEQYF
TGCGCCAGCAGCTTGGGGGGGGTCCTGGCCTACGAGCAGTACTTC
>NA|TRBV7-2|TRBD2|TRBJ2-5
CASSSGLAEKYF
TGTGCCAGCAGCTCGGGACTAGCGGAAAAGTACTTC
>NA|TRBV19|TRBD2|TRBJ2-3
CASTDSFFRLAAPTDTQYF
TGTGCCAGTACTGATTCCTTTTTCAGGCTAGCGGCTCCCACAGATACGCAGTATTTT
>once|TRBV4-1|NA|TRBJ2-1
CASSQGQANNEQFF
TGCGCCAGCAGCCAAGGTCAGGCTAACAATGAGCAGTTCTTC